This T cell receptor (beta chain) was documented in a study of T cells after yellow fever vaccination. Looked up from germline, CDR1 is PRHDT and CDR2 is FYEKMQ (reference sequence). There are 16 residues in the CDR3. The trim removed 2 bases at V and 7 bases at J, leaving 6 bases unmatched. Researchers made TCR cDNA using 5'RACE template switching, and this step added a universal primer site and UMIs. TCRdb re-analysed the 5' RACE reads in MiXCR, keeping a single row per CDR3 protein. Of some 200,000 distinct CDR3 sequences listed, roughly 9.6% are singletons. The J gene is TRBJ2-1, the V gene TRBV13; TRBD2 agrees at 12 bases. This receptor was identified in a man aged 18 to 29 who received the YFV17D yellow fever vaccine. The material sequenced was CD8+ T cells sorted from PBMCs, taken 15 days after the yellow fever booster vaccination. The CDR3 is CASSLIASGGANEQFF. CDR3 DNA sequence: TGTGCCAGCAGCTTAATAGCTAGCGGGGGGGCGAATGAGCAGTTCTTC. Full variable domain (rest looked up from reference TRBV13 and TRBJ2-1): AAGVIQSPRHLIKEKRETATLKCYPIPRHDTVYWYQQGPGQDPQFLISFYEKMQSDKGSIPDRFSAQQFSDYHSELNMSSLELGDSALYFCASSLIASGGANEQFFGPGTRLTVL.